This T cell receptor beta chain originates from a study of T cells in Graves' hyperthyroidism and ophthalmopathy. General observations from the study: Prediction of ophthalmopathy progression came a median roughly 6.7 months pre-onset.

Germline V gene data show CDR1 as LNHDA and CDR2 as SQIVND (reference sequence). Deletions cut 1 base from V and 1 base from J, with 10 bases between. The CDR3 covers 15 residues. TCR beta CDR3 sequences were amplified from RNA transcripts. Primed by the HTBI set, a first-round RT-PCR was run on the TCR CDR3. TCRdb independently ran MiXCR on the multiplex PCR reads; one entry per CDR3 protein. The profile covers 660,000 or so distinct CDR3 sequences, with 45% appearing a single time and about 7.7% taken by the ten largest. This clonotype was found a few times. The antigen is unknown. The sequencing input was peripheral blood or thyroid tissue (not recorded which). This TCR was sampled from an adult man with Graves' disease, either hyperthyroidism or ophthalmopathy (not recorded which). This rearrangement joins TRBV19 to TRBJ2-5, with D perhaps TRBD2 (7 bases). The CDR3 nucleotides read TGTGCCAGTAGTATAGCGGGGGGCCTCCAAGAGACCCAGTACTTC. Amino acids: CASSIAGGLQETQYF.